Listed below are T cell receptor beta chains from one sample, sequenced in a study of shared clonotypes between healthy human individuals. Using immunoSEQ multiplex PCR, the repertoire was profiled, and TCRdb retains in-frame clones only, with some absent. The table lists under 2,000,000 clones, 85% to 95% of them singletons, with approximately 1% in the top ten. The material sequenced was naive CD8+ T cells sorted from blood. These receptors were collected from a man aged 18 to 30 in good health. Each CDR3 is given with its conserved first and last residue. The order of the fields is V gene, J gene, clone size, D gene, CDR3 DNA, CDR3 protein. D genes are given only for firm matches. Clone size, where shown, is once, few, many, or a class for clones that have expanded.

TRBV4-3,TRBJ1-1,.,.,TGCGCCAGCAGCCAAGATTGGGGGGGTACTGAAGCTTTCTTT,CASSQDWGGTEAFF
TRBV4-1,TRBJ2-7,.,.,TGCGCCAGCAGCCATAGGGGCCAGCCCTACGAGCAGTACTTC,CASSHRGQPYEQYF
TRBV5-1,TRBJ2-7,.,TRBD2,TGCGCCAGCAGCTTGGATGGGGGGGTCTACTACGAGCAGTACTTC,CASSLDGGVYYEQYF
TRBV9,TRBJ1-1,.,.,TGTGCCAGCAGCGATTCCGAGGGCTTGAACACTGAAGCTTTCTTT,CASSDSEGLNTEAFF
TRBV6-1,TRBJ1-4,.,.,TGTGCCAGCAGTGACACCGGGACGGATGAAAAACTGTTTTTT,CASSDTGTDEKLFF
TRBV9,TRBJ1-2,.,.,TGTGCCAGCAGCGCCGTAGAGGGATTTGGCTACACCTTC,CASSAVEGFGYTF
TRBV4-3,TRBJ2-7,once,.,TGCGCCAGCAGCCAAGATTACGATCGCATCGACGAGCAGTACTTC,CASSQDYDRIDEQYF
TRBV28,TRBJ2-5,.,.,TGTGCCAGCAGTTCGGGAGATGCCCAGTACTTC,CASSSGDAQYF
TRBV28,TRBJ1-4,.,TRBD1,TGTGCCAGCAGTTTAGGGACAGGGTCTGGGGAAAAACTGTTTTTT,CASSLGTGSGEKLFF
TRBV6-4,TRBJ1-1,.,TRBD1,TGTGCCAGCAGTGTCACACAGGGGGCCTCTGAAGCTTTCTTT,CASSVTQGASEAFF
TRBV21-1,TRBJ2-3,.,.,TGTGCCAGCAGCACGTGGACTAGCGGGTTCACAGATACGCAGTATTTT,CASSTWTSGFTDTQYF
TRBV7-9,TRBJ2-1,.,.,TGTGCCAGCAGCTTATTAGGGGACGGACCGTACAATGAGCAGTTCTTC,CASSLLGDGPYNEQFF